The clone carrying this T cell receptor (beta chain) was observed a single time. What it binds is unknown. The CDR3 is 14 residues long. Trimming shortened V by 4 bases and J by 3 bases, and 13 bases separated the two germline ends. The germline V gene encodes CDR1 SGHRS and CDR2 YFSETQ. The data belong to a study of T cell responses to AZD1222 COVID-19 vaccine. Profiled with immunoSEQ multiplex PCR; TCRdb holds only in-frame clones, not every one. Of 95,000 to 130,000 clones in the sample, 92% were seen once. Second-dose schedules of about 4 or about 12 weeks were combined. Broader study findings: Vaccination with two AZD1222 doses was followed by a rise in Spike-specific TCR breadth and depth. A mostly white British donor set with more females was recruited, and clonal diversity was possibly underestimated. It was only after the peak T cell response that any repertoires were sampled.

The chain joins TRBV5-1 to TRBJ2-5; TRBD2 is a possible D gene (6 bases). Specimen: peripheral blood, collected 28 days after the second AZD1222 dose. This receptor was taken from an adult who received the AZD1222 COVID-19 vaccine. In nucleotides, the CDR3 is TGCGCCAGCAGCAAAGGGACTGGCAAAGAGACCCAGTACTTC. This sequence encodes CASSKGTGKETQYF. Full variable domain (missing parts from reference TRBV5-1 and TRBJ2-5): KAGVTQTPRYLIKTRGQQVTLSCSPISGHRSVSWYQQTPGQGLQFLFEYFSETQRNKGNFPGRFSGRQFSNSRSEMNVSTLELGDSALYLCASSKGTGKETQYFGPGTRLLVL.